This T cell receptor (beta chain) was retrieved from a study of blood T cells in healthy people across ages. A second PCR of 7 to 11 cycles used a sample-barcoded 5' primer and a J-beta primer mix. TCRdb used MiXCR to reprocess the 5' RACE reads, holding one entry per CDR3 protein. The sample records about 640,000 distinct CDR3 sequences, about 53% being singletons. This clonotype was seen just once. The CDR3 is 14 residues long. Germline assignment: CDR1 SNHLY and CDR2 FYNNEI. The sequenced sample was blood. The TCR was taken from a man between 60 and 75 years old in good health. V is TRBV2 and J is TRBJ2-5; D might be TRBD1 or TRBD2, each matching 5 bases. The J call may be in error: the DNA end matches TRBJ2-7 better. The DNA of the CDR3 is TGTGCCAGCAGTGCGAGTGGGGGTGTGTACGAGCAGTACTTC. Its protein is CASSASGGVYEQYF.